One and the same sample provided the 21 T cell receptor beta chains below, sequenced in a study of blood T cell repertoires in acute mononucleosis (dated by TCRdb to 2019 to 2021). The time point label corresponds to: acute infectious mononucleosis, at clinical presentation within 2 weeks of symptom onset (visit 1). Libraries were made using the immunoSEQ multiplex PCR assay. The table was pulled from immuneACCESS by TCRdb, which kept in-frame rearrangements only. Such tables lose some clones; where checked, under half of the loss comes from unresolved V genes, and the rest has no known cause. The sample has 7,700 or so clones on record, 20% to 30% of them singletons. The ten largest clones capture around 28% of the sample. Sequencing used EBV YVL epitope tetramer+ CD8+ T cells sorted from PBMCs, obtained during acute infectious mononucleosis. In light of the paper, this sample's cell subset or site label describes: CD8 T cells binding a tetramer with EBV BRLF1 109-117 peptide (YVL-BR). Receptor source: a woman aged 18-29 years with infectious mononucleosis caused by EBV.

V gene TRBV5-5 combines with J gene TRBJ1-5, with a possible D match to TRBD1 (6 bases). CDR3 length: 15 amino acids. Trimming took 2 bases from V and 5 from J, leaving 14 bases between them. CDR1 and CDR2 (germline): SGHKS, YYEKEE (reference sequence). In DNA, the CDR3 is TGTGCCAGCAGCTTATCGGGGGCCGGGGATCAGCCCCAGCATTTT. Protein sequence: CASSLSGAGDQPQHF.

This clone has just a few counts. The chain has TRBV11-2 and TRBJ2-7, with a weak D call TRBD1 (5 bases). Germline V lookup: CDR1 SGHAT, CDR2 FQNNGV. The CDR3 is made up of 12 amino acids. V was pared by 5 bases and J by 4 bases, with 9 bases between. CDR3 bases: TGTGCCAGCAGCCTCGACAGTTACGAGCAGTACTTC. Translating gives CASSLDSYEQYF.

This clone was found a few times. The chain uses TRBV7-3 and TRBJ2-5, with D unclear. In germline, CDR1 is SGHTA, CDR2 FQGTGA. Trimming removed 1 base from V and 1 base from J, with 13 bases in between. This CDR3 comprises 16 residues. In nucleotides, the CDR3 is TGTGCCAGCAGCTTAATTGCGGCCCACTCCCAAGAGACCCAGTACTTC. The encoded protein is CASSLIAAHSQETQYF.

The chain uses TRBV4-2 and TRBJ2-5; perhaps TRBD2 as D (6 bases). The closer fit of TRBJ2-7 to the DNA end suggests the J call may be wrong. The CDR3 is 15 amino acids. The V gene's germline CDR1 is LGHNA and CDR2 YNFKEQ. The CDR3 DNA is TGTGCCAGCAGCTCATTCCGGGACTCCTCGAACGAGCAGTACTTC. It translates to CASSSFRDSSNEQYF.

This clone is termed medium-sized. The chain combines TRBV7-2 with TRBJ2-1; 11 bases agree with TRBD2. Germline trimming cut 5 bases from V and 0 bases from J; bases unmatched to any gene: 6. There are 17 residues in the CDR3. CDR1 and CDR2 (germline): SGHTA, FQGNSA. DNA for the CDR3: TGTGCCAGCAGCACCCTTAGCGGGGGGGGCTCCTACAATGAGCAGTTCTTC. Encoded protein: CASSTLSGGGSYNEQFF.

A note on this clone: At the DNA level, this CDR3 is encoded by other sequences in the same sample as well. The chain employs TRBV11-2 and TRBJ2-5, with D perhaps TRBD1 (5 bases). Germline loops: CDR1 SGHAT, CDR2 FQNNGV. The CDR3 has 14 amino acids. V was cut by 10 bases and J by 2 bases, with 17 bases left in between. The CDR3 DNA reads TGTGCCATGAGAGAGTTGGCAGGGCAAGAGACCCAGTACTTC. Protein sequence: CAMRELAGQETQYF.

The V gene is TRBV27, the J gene TRBJ2-1, with a tentative D call TRBD1 (5 bases). This CDR3 has 13 amino acids. Germline CDR1 and CDR2: MNHEY and SMNVEV (reference sequence). Deletions cut 5 bases from V and 9 bases from J, with 14 bases between. CDR3 protein: CASSPGWGGEQFF. The CDR3 DNA reads TGTGCCAGCAGTCCCGGTTGGGGCGGTGAGCAGTTCTTC.

This clone was seen repeatedly, ten times or more. This chain uses TRBV7-2 with TRBJ2-1, with D perhaps assigned TRBD1 or TRBD2 (6 bases each). This CDR3 comprises 15 residues. Germline loops: CDR1 SGHTA, CDR2 FQGNSA. Between the trimmed V and J ends, which lost 6 bases and 10 bases, there was a span of 22 bases. CDR3 sequence: CASRNYREATGEQFF. The CDR3 coding sequence is TGTGCCAGCAGGAATTACAGGGAGGCCACTGGAGAGCAGTTCTTC.

This clone was seen only once. The chain is built from TRBV11-2 and TRBJ2-7; TRBD2 matches 11 bases. V lost 3 bases and J lost 6; bases outside the gene matches: 7. The CDR3 covers 15 residues. Germline lookup yields CDR1 SGHAT and CDR2 FQNNGV. CDR3 amino acids: CASSFPTSGSFEQYF. CDR3 sequence (DNA): TGTGCCAGCAGCTTCCCCACTAGCGGGAGTTTCGAGCAGTACTTC.

The CDR3, as DNA: TGCGCCAGCAGCCTACCCGACAGCAACAATGAGCAGTTCTTC. It specifies CASSLPDSNNEQFF. The J gene is TRBJ2-1, the V gene TRBV4-1; tentatively, D is TRBD1 (5 bases). Germline-derived CDR1 and CDR2 are MGHRA and YSYEKL. V was clipped by 4 bases and J by 5 bases, with 12 bases between them. The CDR3 runs to 14 residues.

This clone counts as medium-sized. The same CDR3 also results from other DNA sequences found in this sample. This chain joins TRBV14 and TRBJ2-7; D may be TRBD1 or TRBD2 (5 bases each). With 9 bases removed from V and 5 bases from J, the gap between germline ends came to 23 bases. The germline V gene encodes CDR1 SGHDN and CDR2 FVKESK. This CDR3 contains 15 residues. The CDR3 reads CASSPWGMSLHEQYF. The DNA of the CDR3 is TGTGCCAGTTCCCCTTGGGGGATGAGTCTACACGAGCAGTACTTC.

This clone has a handful of counts. This could be a read error, since a much larger clone is one nucleotide away. This CDR3 is also generated by other DNA sequences in the sample. The genes are TRBV10-3 and TRBJ2-5; weak D call: TRBD2 (5 bases). Germline values: CDR1 ENHRY, CDR2 SYGVKD. This CDR3 has 13 residues. CDR3 bases: TGTGCCACCAGTGATTACGGGGAAGAGACCCAGTACTTC. Protein sequence: CATSDYGEETQYF.

As regards this clone: The junction departs from germline at one end; a sequencing error may be responsible. The same CDR3 also results from other DNA sequences found in this sample. The rearrangement uses TRBV5-6 and TRBJ2-1, with 7 nucleotides matching TRBD2. The CDR3 totals 14 residues. Germline V CDR1 and CDR2: SGHDT, YYEEEE. CDR3 in amino acids: CASSAGRASDEQFF. The CDR3 region has the DNA TGCGCCAGCAGCGCTGGGAGGGCCAGTGATGAGCAGTTCTTC.

This clone has ten or more counts. The chain is built from TRBV5-8 and TRBJ2-1; no reliable D call. Per germline, CDR1 SGHTS and CDR2 YDEGEE. This CDR3 comprises 13 residues. V lost 0 bases, J lost 7 bases, and 8 bases lay in between. As DNA, the CDR3 is TGTGCCAGCAGCTTGGCCCTTCAAAATGAGCAGTTCTTC. It yields the protein CASSLALQNEQFF.

This clone was detected only a few times. The chain combines TRBV25-1 with TRBJ2-1, with D unclear. The germline gives CDR1 MGHDK, CDR2 SYGVNS. This CDR3 is built from 12 residues. The V and J ends lost 5 bases and 3 bases respectively, with 5 bases between them. CDR3 residues: CASSYGYNEQFF. The CDR3, as DNA: TGTGCCAGCAGTTACGGCTACAATGAGCAGTTCTTC.

This clone appeared a few times. The chain recombines TRBV13 with TRBJ2-7; no clear D gene. V was shortened by 6 bases and J by 4 bases, with 13 bases between the two germline ends. Germline V lookup: CDR1 PRHDT, CDR2 FYEKMQ (reference sequence). The CDR3 loop spans 13 amino acids. Written as DNA, the CDR3 is TGTGCCAGCAGTTGGACCCCTTCGTACGAGCAGTACTTC. Residues: CASSWTPSYEQYF.

Note on this clone: At one of its ends the junction is not consistent with the germline gene, which may arise from a read error. This chain joins TRBV23-1 and TRBJ2-7; the D gene is possibly TRBD1 (5 bases). TRBV23-1 counts as an open reading frame of uncertain function. The CDR3 consists of 15 residues. This chain's CDR3 is CASSPPPQAVYEQYF. CDR3 DNA sequence: TGTGCCAGCAGCCCCCCCCCACAGGCCGTCTACGAGCAGTACTTC.

Note on this clone: A far more abundant clone sits one base away, making this likely a read error. The chain carries TRBV27 and TRBJ2-3; D perhaps matches TRBD1 (6 bases). This CDR3 is 16 amino acids long. CDR1 and CDR2 (germline): MNHEY, SMNVEV (reference sequence). The CDR3 spells CASCFPGEALTDTQYF. DNA for the CDR3: TGTGCCAGCTGTTTTCCAGGGGAAGCCCTCACAGATACGCAGTATTTT.

The chain couples TRBV9 to TRBJ2-3, with 8 bases aligning to TRBD2. The CDR3 length is 16 residues. J gave up 6 bases and V 4 bases, and 13 bases lay outside the gene matches. The germline CDR1 and CDR2 sequences are SGDLS and YYNGEE. The CDR3 loop is CASSPSMAGGGDTQYF. The CDR3 nucleotides read TGTGCCAGCAGCCCATCGATGGCGGGAGGCGGGGATACGCAGTATTTT. Supplemented by reference TRBV9 and TRBJ2-3, the full variable domain reads DSGVTQTPKHLITATGQRVTLRCSPRSGDLSVYWYQQSLDQGLQFLIQYYNGEERAKGNILERFSAQQFPDLHSELNLSSLELGDSALYFCASSPSMAGGGDTQYFGPGTRLTVL.

This clone was counted a few times. This rearrangement joins TRBV5-4 to TRBJ2-1, with D maybe TRBD1 (5 bases). CDR3 length equals 15 residues. V was shortened by 5 bases and J by 9 bases, with 21 bases between the two germline ends. From germline, CDR1 is SGHNT and CDR2 YYREEE (reference sequence). The CDR3 DNA is TGTGCCAGCAGTCCCGACATCGGTTGGGGCGGTGAGCAGTTCTTC. Its translation: CASSPDIGWGGEQFF.

This clone was counted ten times or more. At one of its ends the junction is not consistent with the germline gene, which may arise from a read error. This chain joins TRBV2 and TRBJ2-5; D is unresolved. CDR3 length equals 12 residues. Germline-derived CDR1 and CDR2 are SNHLY and FYNNEI. The CDR3 is CVSSGYQETQYF. The CDR3 nucleotides read TGTGTCAGCAGTGGGTACCAAGAGACCCAGTACTTC.